These 19 T cell receptor beta chains were all obtained from the same sample, sequenced in a study of shared clonotypes between healthy human individuals. TCRdb's copy holds only in-frame clones and misses some; the assay was immunoSEQ multiplex PCR. Of 1,100,000 or so clones listed, approximately 78% are singletons. Input material: memory CD4+ T cells from PBMCs. Specified subset: CD45RA-negative fraction. The receptors come from a man aged 18 to 35 in good health. Some clones in this sample may be carry-over from other donors' samples.

J is TRBJ2-7 and V is TRBV7-9; the match to TRBD1 covers 8 bases. Germline trimming cut 3 bases from V and 6 bases from J; bases unmatched to any gene: 1. Germline-derived CDR1 and CDR2 are SEHNR and FQNEAQ (reference sequence). The CDR3 sequence is 12 residues long. CDR3 sequence: CASSFGQGEQYF. The CDR3 nucleotides read TGTGCCAGCAGCTTCGGACAGGGCGAGCAGTACTTC.

This rearrangement joins TRBV13 to TRBJ2-2; no definite D call. The V gene's germline CDR1 is PRHDT and CDR2 FYEKMQ (reference sequence). This CDR3 has 13 amino acids. Between the trimmed V and J ends, which lost 1 base and 8 bases, there was a span of 8 bases. The CDR3 region has the DNA TGTGCCAGCAGCTTAGAACCGGATGGGGAGCTGTTTTTT. Its protein product is CASSLEPDGELFF.

The chain employs TRBV30 and TRBJ2-5; D gene ambiguous. The CDR3 totals 14 residues. The germline gives CDR1 GTSNPN, CDR2 SVGIG (reference sequence). Trimming took 3 bases from V and 0 from J, leaving 11 bases between them. The DNA of the CDR3 is TGTGCCTGGAGAAAGTCAGGACACCAAGAGACCCAGTACTTC. Its translation is CAWRKSGHQETQYF.

The chain uses TRBV2 and TRBJ2-7; tentative D call: TRBD2 (5 bases). Germline-derived CDR1 and CDR2 are SNHLY and FYNNEI. The CDR3 has 13 amino acids. The germline V and J ends were trimmed by 6 bases and 2 bases, with 11 bases remaining between them. The CDR3 is CASSADYTYEQYF. The CDR3 nucleotides read TGTGCCAGCAGCGCCGACTACACCTACGAGCAGTACTTC.

Worth noting for this clone: The sample carries other DNA sequences with the same CDR3. This rearrangement joins TRBV7-2 to TRBJ2-7, with 11 bases identical to TRBD1. The V and J ends lost 5 bases and 1 base, in that order; junction bases with no gene match: 4. CDR1 and CDR2 from the germline V gene are SGHTA and FQGNSA. The CDR3 runs 15 residues. CDR3 sequence (DNA): TGTGCCAGCAGCCTCGGGACAGGGGGGTCCTACGAGCAGTACTTC. Encoded protein: CASSLGTGGSYEQYF.

This clone has only a few counts. V gene TRBV30 combines with J gene TRBJ2-1; D unclear. The CDR3 consists of 11 residues. Between the trimmed V and J ends, which lost 2 bases and 9 bases, there was a span of 8 bases. Germline V lookup: CDR1 GTSNPN, CDR2 SVGIG (reference sequence). This CDR3 is CAWSPSTEQFF. In DNA, the CDR3 is TGTGCCTGGAGTCCCTCGACTGAGCAGTTCTTC.

The sample holds one count of this clone. V gene TRBV7-9 combines with J gene TRBJ2-3; a weak D match, TRBD1 (5 bases). This CDR3 is built from 14 residues. The germline gives CDR1 SEHNR, CDR2 FQNEAQ (reference sequence). Trimming stripped 7 bases from V and 1 base from J, with 12 bases between. CDR3 bases: TGTGCCAGCACCCCACAAGGGGGCACAGATACGCAGTATTTT. This sequence encodes CASTPQGGTDTQYF.

The chain employs TRBV5-6 and TRBJ2-3; D not resolved. The V and J ends lost 0 bases and 4 bases respectively, with 12 bases between them. The germline V gene encodes CDR1 SGHDT and CDR2 YYEEEE. CDR3 length: 15 residues. The CDR3 DNA sequence: TGTGCCAGCAGCTTGGCGTGGGCCCGGGCAGATACGCAGTATTTT. It encodes CASSLAWARADTQYF. Using reference TRBV5-6 and TRBJ2-3 for the parts outside the CDR3, the full variable domain is DAGVTQSPTHLIKTRGQQVTLRCSPKSGHDTVSWYQQALGQGPQFIFQYYEEEERQRGNFPDRFSGHQFPNYSSELNVNALLLGDSALYLCASSLAWARADTQYFGPGTRLTVL.

A few counts support this clone. The V call is TRBV7-9, the J call TRBJ2-2; D is unclear. The germline V gene has CDR1 SEHNR and CDR2 FQNEAQ (reference sequence). Trimming stripped 6 bases from V and 5 bases from J, with 7 bases between. This CDR3 is 12 amino acids long. CDR3 sequence (DNA): TGTGCCAGCAGGCTTGCGACCGGGGAGCTGTTTTTT. It is translated as CASRLATGELFF.

This rearrangement joins TRBV28 to TRBJ1-2; 7 nucleotides line up with TRBD1. This CDR3 comprises 14 residues. The germline V gene has CDR1 MDHEN and CDR2 SYDVKM. Unmatched junction bases numbered 11, after V lost 5 bases and J lost 8 bases. The CDR3 coding sequence is TGTGCCAGCAGTCAACCGACAGGGTCTGGAGGCTACACCTTC. Protein sequence: CASSQPTGSGGYTF.

This sequence joins TRBV6-1 and TRBJ2-2, with 9 bases identical to TRBD1. This CDR3 is built from 15 residues. Germline CDR1 MNHNS, CDR2 SASEGT. The V and J ends lost 6 bases and 1 base, in that order; junction bases with no gene match: 3. The CDR3 bases are TGTGCCAGCAGCCCGGGACAGGGGAACACCGGGGAGCTGTTTTTT. This gives the protein CASSPGQGNTGELFF.

This CDR3 is CAWSPGQREQYF. The CDR3 bases are TGTGCCTGGAGCCCTGGACAGAGGGAGCAGTACTTC. J is TRBJ2-7 and V is TRBV30; TRBD1 is a possible D gene (6 bases). Looked up from germline, CDR1 is GTSNPN and CDR2 is SVGIG (reference sequence). Trimming removed 3 bases at V and 7 bases at J, with 13 bases between. The CDR3 sequence is 12 residues long.

V usage is TRBV10-3 and J usage is TRBJ2-7; TRBD1 might be the D (5 bases). The V and J ends lost 3 bases and 2 bases respectively, with 11 bases between them. Looked up from germline, CDR1 is ENHRY and CDR2 is SYGVKD. There are 14 residues in the CDR3. CDR3 loop: CAISDSGSTYEQYF. The CDR3 region has the DNA TGTGCCATCAGTGACTCAGGGTCAACCTACGAGCAGTACTTC.

The chain has TRBV7-2 and TRBJ2-2; TRBD2 matches at 8 bases. The germline V gene has CDR1 SGHTA and CDR2 FQGNSA. The J segment lost 8 bases and the V segment lost 8 bases, leaving 7 bases of the junction unmatched. CDR3 length: 13 amino acids. The CDR3 region has the DNA TGTGCCAGCGGGAGCGGGAGCAAGGGGGAGCTGTTTTTT. Its translation: CASGSGSKGELFF.

This sequence joins TRBV2 and TRBJ2-3; TRBD2 agrees at 8 bases. CDR3 length equals 14 residues. In germline, CDR1 is SNHLY, CDR2 FYNNEI. With V trimmed by 11 bases and J by 8 bases, 15 bases remained unmatched. CDR3 protein: CAGKLAGREGTQYF. The CDR3 coding sequence is TGTGCCGGCAAATTAGCGGGAAGGGAGGGTACGCAGTATTTT.

V is TRBV5-1 and J is TRBJ2-3, with D unresolved. Germline-derived CDR1 and CDR2 are SGHRS and YFSETQ. There are 15 residues in the CDR3. The V end was cut by 5 bases, the J end by 0 bases, with 13 bases between. The CDR3 bases are TGCGCCAGCAGGGGGTTTACCTCTAGCACAGATACGCAGTATTTT. This encodes CASRGFTSSTDTQYF.

This chain uses TRBV6-1 with TRBJ1-2; the D gene is possibly TRBD1 (5 bases). The CDR3 spans 15 residues. Germline lookup yields CDR1 MNHNS and CDR2 SASEGT. The V end lost 8 bases, the J end lost 2 bases, and 18 bases lay between the germline ends. The CDR3 is CASGDRGSRNYGYTF. The CDR3 DNA sequence: TGTGCCAGCGGGGACCGTGGCTCTCGGAACTATGGCTACACCTTC.

The chain joins TRBV6-1 to TRBJ1-1; TRBD1 agrees at 8 bases. J gave up 11 bases and V 7 bases, and 9 bases lay outside the gene matches. Germline V gives CDR1 MNHNS, CDR2 SASEGT. The CDR3 runs to 12 residues. CDR3 amino acids: CASIWTGSGAFF. Written as DNA, the CDR3 is TGTGCCAGCATCTGGACAGGGTCTGGCGCTTTCTTT.

J is TRBJ1-4 and V is TRBV4-2; D is perhaps TRBD1 (5 bases). Germline loops: CDR1 LGHNA, CDR2 YNFKEQ. This CDR3 comprises 15 residues. Trimming removed 0 bases at V and 11 bases at J, with 16 bases between. CDR3 amino acids: CASSQEVGGGRKLFF. The CDR3 DNA reads TGTGCCAGCAGCCAAGAAGTCGGGGGAGGGAGGAAACTGTTTTTT.